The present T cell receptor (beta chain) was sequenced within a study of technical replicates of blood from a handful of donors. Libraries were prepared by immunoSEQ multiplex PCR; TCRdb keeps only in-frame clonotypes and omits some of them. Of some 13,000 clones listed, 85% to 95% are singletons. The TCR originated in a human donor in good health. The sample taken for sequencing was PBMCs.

This CDR3 is CAWNPGQGYGYTF. The CDR3 bases are TGTGCCTGGAATCCGGGACAGGGGTATGGCTACACCTTC. The rearrangement links TRBV30 to TRBJ1-2; 10 bases map to TRBD1. The V and J ends lost 4 bases and 5 bases, in that order; junction bases with no gene match: 4. This CDR3 is built from 13 residues. Looked up from germline, CDR1 is GTSNPN and CDR2 is SVGIG (reference sequence).